The TCR beta chain under discussion was sequenced for a study of T cell repertoires in cytomegalovirus infection. The overall study: Through public TCR beta signatures, both CMV infection and matching HLA type were indicated.

MiXCR was run by TCRdb on the reads, yielding one entry per CDR3 protein. The data contain 200,000 to 250,000 distinct CDR3 sequences, around 6.6% of them singletons. There are many counts of this clonotype. Its matching antigen is unknown. The study, taken as a whole, reports: There were carriers of CMV plus the relevant HLA, and cumulative public TCR beta family frequency identified them. There were HLA-C-restricted CMV-specific TCR beta clonotypes dominating the ex vivo response.

The length of the CDR3 is 14 residues. The ends were cut back, 4 bases at V and 6 bases at J, with 16 bases in the middle. Germline CDR1 is SGHDN and CDR2 is FVKESK. What was sequenced was PBMCs. The receptor was derived from a human donor in good health (CMV status not recorded). Some clones in this sample may be carry-over from other donors' samples. The chain has TRBV14 and TRBJ2-7; D assignment may be TRBD1 or TRBD2 (6 bases each). CDR3 sequence (DNA): TGTGCCAGCAGCCGAGGGGGGTCTCTCCTCGAGCAGTACTTC. Encoded protein: CASSRGGSLLEQYF.